The clone carrying this T cell receptor (beta chain) was seen a handful of times. What it binds is unknown. The data originate from a study of T-cell reconstitution after alpha-beta-depleted transplantation in children. General study findings and limits: Recipient T cells and thymic progenitors that survived gave rise to the high TCRbeta diversity observed at day 60 in some patients. At one year after transplant, newly produced T cells mostly accounted for T-cell counts and diversity. Several hundred expanded graft clones reportedly were the source of alpha-beta T cells about two months after transplant.

Construction of the TCRbeta library involved unique molecular identifiers. TCRdb analysed the PCR reads with MiXCR anew, one entry per CDR3 protein. The data show about 980,000 distinct CDR3 sequences, with about 29% seen just once and about 28% held by the top ten. Looked up from germline, CDR1 is LGHDT and CDR2 is YNNKEL (reference sequence). V lost 3 bases and J 7 bases, leaving 6 bases between the germline ends. This CDR3 comprises 12 residues. The material was PBMCs, mostly from graft donor cells, obtained 360 days after TCRalphabeta/CD19-depleted stem cell transplant. V is TRBV3-1 and J is TRBJ2-2, with D possibly called TRBD1 or TRBD2 (5 bases each). The receptor was derived from a boy in the first two years of life who had a stem cell transplant for SCID, so the T cells may come from the graft donor. CDR3 DNA sequence: TGTGCCAGCAGCCAGGGGGTCGGGGAGCTGTTTTTT. Translating gives CASSQGVGELFF.